The source of this T cell receptor beta chain is a study of technical replicates of blood from several donors. Assay: immunoSEQ multiplex PCR; the TCRdb copy retains only in-frame clones and omits some. The sample contains tens of thousands of clones, about 91% of which appear only once. The ends lost 7 bases at V and 0 bases at J; junction bases unmatched: 3. The CDR3 length is 13 residues. The V gene's germline CDR1 is MNHEY and CDR2 SVGAGI. This chain joins TRBV6-5 and TRBJ2-7; 7 positions agree with TRBD1. The receptor was isolated from a human donor in good health. Sequencing was performed on T cells isolated from PBMCs. CDR3 sequence: CASIGGNSYEQYF. Written as DNA, the CDR3 is TGTGCCAGCATAGGGGGCAACTCCTACGAGCAGTACTTC.